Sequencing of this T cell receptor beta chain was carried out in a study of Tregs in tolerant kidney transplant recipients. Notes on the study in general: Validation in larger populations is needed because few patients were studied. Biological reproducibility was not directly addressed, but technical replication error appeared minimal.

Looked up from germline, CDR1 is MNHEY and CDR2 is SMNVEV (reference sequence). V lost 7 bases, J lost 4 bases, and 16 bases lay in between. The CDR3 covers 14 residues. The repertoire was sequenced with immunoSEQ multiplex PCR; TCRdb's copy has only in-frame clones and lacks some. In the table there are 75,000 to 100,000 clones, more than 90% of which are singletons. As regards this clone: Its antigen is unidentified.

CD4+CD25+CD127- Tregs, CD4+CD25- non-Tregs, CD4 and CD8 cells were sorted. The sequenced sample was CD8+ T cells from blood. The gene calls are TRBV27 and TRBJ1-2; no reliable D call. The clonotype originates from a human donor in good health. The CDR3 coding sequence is TGTGCCAGCACCCCCCGGCCGGAAGTCTATGGCTACACCTTC. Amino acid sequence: CASTPRPEVYGYTF.